The rows below give T cell receptor beta chains drawn from one sample of a study of cytomegalovirus exposure and HLA in healthy donors. Generated by immunoSEQ multiplex PCR, the TCRdb table keeps only in-frame clones and is missing some. The table includes about 170,000 clones, approximately 70% detected once. The sequenced sample consisted of PBMCs. The receptors were gathered from a man in his forties in good health and CMV-seropositive. The CDR3 runs from the conserved cysteine through the conserved F or W. A D gene is named only where the DNA matches it firmly. Clone size is given for some rows only: seen once, a few or many times, or a class if the clone is expanded.

TRBV19	-	TRBD2	TRBJ2-7	TGTGCCAGTAGTATCACTAGCGGGACCCTCTACGAGCAGTACTTC	CASSITSGTLYEQYF
TRBV2	-	TRBD1	TRBJ2-7	TGTGCCAGCAGAAGGACAGGGCCCATCTCCTACGAGCAGTACTTC	CASRRTGPISYEQYF
TRBV4-3	-	-	TRBJ2-7	TGCGCCAGCAGCCAGGAAATGGGAGACAGGTTCTACGAGCAGTACTTC	CASSQEMGDRFYEQYF
TRBV4-3	-	-	TRBJ1-6	TGCGCCAGCAGCCAACGGGATAATTCACCCCTCCACTTT	CASSQRDNSPLHF
TRBV7-9	-	-	TRBJ1-6	TGTTCCAGCAGCTTAATCAGGACAGCCTATAATTCACCCCTCCACTTT	CSSSLIRTAYNSPLHF
TRBV5-1	-	-	TRBJ2-3	TGCGCCAGCAGCTTGAGATCGACGGGACTCGGCACAGATACGCAGTATTTT	CASSLRSTGLGTDTQYF
TRBV6-1	-	-	TRBJ1-5	TGTGCCAGCAGGCCTGGGCCGGGCAATCAGCCCCAGCATTTT	CASRPGPGNQPQHF
TRBV9	once	TRBD1	TRBJ2-5	TGTGCCAGCAGCCAGGGACAGGGGGCGTTATTTGAGACCCAGTACTTC	CASSQGQGALFETQYF
TRBV5-1	-	-	TRBJ1-1	TGCGCCAGCAGCAGCGCGGGGGCGGACACTGAAGCTTTCTTT	CASSSAGADTEAFF
TRBV11-2	-	-	TRBJ1-5	TGTGCCAGCAGCTTAGTGGCAGGGTATAGCAATCAGCCCCAGCATTTT	CASSLVAGYSNQPQHF
TRBV27	-	-	TRBJ1-1	TGTGCCAGCAGTTTACGGAACACTGAAGCTTTCTTT	CASSLRNTEAFF
TRBV4-1	few	-	TRBJ2-5	TGCGCCAGCAGCCCTCCAGGGGAAGAGACCCAGTACTTC	CASSPPGEETQYF
TRBV18	-	TRBD1	TRBJ2-7	TGTGCCAGCTCACCACAGGGGACAGGGGGGTACGAGCAGTACTTC	CASSPQGTGGYEQYF
TRBV27	-	-	TRBJ2-7	TGTGCCAGCAGTTTGGGGGGTGGCGAGCAGTACTTC	CASSLGGGEQYF
TRBV5-1	-	TRBD1	TRBJ1-6	TGCGCCAGCAGGCTGGGGGCAGGGGGCGAACCCCTCCACTTT	CASRLGAGGEPLHF
TRBV5-5	-	-	TRBJ1-2	TGTGCCAGCAGCTTGGGGGGTAGGGGAAACTATGGCTACACCTTC	CASSLGGRGNYGYTF
TRBV27	-	-	TRBJ1-6	TGTGCCAGCAGTTCGGGGGGCTGGGGCTCACCCCTCCACTTT	CASSSGGWGSPLHF
TRBV9	-	-	TRBJ1-2	TGTGCCAGCAGCGTAGGTCAAAACTATGGCTACACCTTC	CASSVGQNYGYTF
TRBV4-2	-	-	TRBJ1-6	TGTGCCAGCAGCCAAGATTGTCCAGGCGAATTCTATAATTCACCCCTCCACTTT	CASSQDCPGEFYNSPLHF
TRBV7-3	-	TRBD1	TRBJ1-1	TGTGCCAGCAGCTTCAAGACAGGGGCCACTGAAGCTTTCTTT	CASSFKTGATEAFF